The rows below give T cell receptor beta chains drawn from one sample of a study of T cells after yellow fever vaccination. TCRdb independently ran MiXCR on the 5' RACE reads; one entry per CDR3 protein. In the table there are 200,000 to 300,000 distinct CDR3 sequences, more than 6.5% of which are singletons. Sequenced material: CD4+ T cells sorted from PBMCs, taken on the day of the yellow fever booster vaccination. The origin of the receptors is a man between 25 and 39 years old who received the YFV17D yellow fever vaccine. Each CDR3 is given with its conserved first and last residue. The order of the fields is D gene, J gene, V gene, clone size, CDR3 protein, CDR3 DNA. A D gene is named only where the DNA matches it firmly. Clone size is stated in some rows and not others, as once, few, many or a class when expanded.

d_gene: TRBD1; j_gene: TRBJ2-5; v_gene: TRBV5-1; abundance: few; CDR3aa: CASSPGTEGETQYF; CDR3nt: TGCGCCAGCAGCCCCGGGACAGAAGGAGAGACCCAGTACTTC
d_gene: TRBD2; j_gene: TRBJ2-1; v_gene: TRBV9; abundance: few; CDR3aa: CASSVILAGMNEQFF; CDR3nt: TGTGCCAGCAGCGTTATACTAGCGGGAATGAATGAGCAGTTCTTC
d_gene: TRBD1; j_gene: TRBJ2-3; v_gene: TRBV5-3; abundance: once; CDR3aa: CAIGPGTGGQLYF; CDR3nt: TGTGCCATCGGCCCCGGGACAGGGGGCCAGTTGTATTTT
d_gene: NA; j_gene: TRBJ1-2; v_gene: TRBV20-1; abundance: NA; CDR3aa: CSAPGTSYGYTF; CDR3nt: TGCAGTGCCCCGGGGACTTCGTATGGCTACACCTTC
d_gene: TRBD2; j_gene: TRBJ2-1; v_gene: TRBV28; abundance: few; CDR3aa: CASIAGSSYNEQFF; CDR3nt: TGTGCCAGCATAGCGGGGAGCTCCTACAATGAGCAGTTCTTC
d_gene: NA; j_gene: TRBJ2-7; v_gene: TRBV20-1; abundance: few; CDR3aa: CSARDQLHLGSYEQYF; CDR3nt: TGCAGTGCTAGAGACCAGCTCCATCTGGGCTCCTACGAGCAGTACTTC
d_gene: TRBD2; j_gene: TRBJ2-5; v_gene: TRBV14; abundance: few; CDR3aa: CASSRRLAGLQETQYF; CDR3nt: TGTGCCAGCAGCCGCCGACTAGCGGGACTACAAGAGACCCAGTACTTC
d_gene: NA; j_gene: TRBJ2-3; v_gene: TRBV19; abundance: few; CDR3aa: CASSPRQRTDTQYF; CDR3nt: TGTGCCAGTAGTCCGAGACAGCGCACAGATACGCAGTATTTT
d_gene: NA; j_gene: TRBJ2-7; v_gene: TRBV6-5; abundance: NA; CDR3aa: CASSYRKGEQYF; CDR3nt: TGTGCCAGCAGTTACAGAAAAGGCGAGCAGTACTTC
d_gene: NA; j_gene: TRBJ1-1; v_gene: TRBV5-1; abundance: NA; CDR3aa: CASSLDPAMNTEAFF; CDR3nt: TGCGCCAGCAGCTTGGATCCAGCTATGAACACTGAAGCTTTCTTT
d_gene: NA; j_gene: TRBJ2-6; v_gene: TRBV3-1; abundance: many; CDR3aa: CASSSTGANVLTF; CDR3nt: TGTGCCAGCAGCTCAACTGGGGCCAACGTCCTGACTTTC
d_gene: NA; j_gene: TRBJ2-2; v_gene: TRBV28; abundance: many; CDR3aa: CASSLTVANTGELFF; CDR3nt: TGTGCCAGCAGTTTAACAGTCGCGAACACCGGGGAGCTGTTTTTT
d_gene: NA; j_gene: TRBJ2-7; v_gene: TRBV4-3; abundance: many; CDR3aa: CASSQDLGTRGLYEQYF; CDR3nt: TGCGCCAGCAGCCAAGATCTGGGAACTCGGGGGCTCTACGAGCAGTACTTC
d_gene: TRBD1; j_gene: TRBJ2-5; v_gene: TRBV4-1; abundance: many; CDR3aa: CASSIRQGTRFSDRQETQYF; CDR3nt: TGCGCCAGCAGCATTCGACAGGGGACGCGTTTTTCCGATCGACAAGAGACCCAGTACTTC
d_gene: NA; j_gene: TRBJ2-1; v_gene: TRBV24-1; abundance: few; CDR3aa: CATSDPRQGGNEQFF; CDR3nt: TGTGCCACCAGTGATCCAAGACAGGGAGGGAATGAGCAGTTCTTC
d_gene: NA; j_gene: TRBJ2-2; v_gene: TRBV5-5; abundance: few; CDR3aa: CASSQDAHGELFF; CDR3nt: TGTGCCAGCAGCCAAGACGCTCACGGGGAGCTGTTTTTT
d_gene: NA; j_gene: TRBJ2-1; v_gene: TRBV5-1; abundance: many; CDR3aa: CASSPSVGSYNEQFF; CDR3nt: TGCGCCAGCAGCCCTAGCGTAGGTTCCTACAATGAGCAGTTCTTC
d_gene: TRBD2; j_gene: TRBJ2-1; v_gene: TRBV7-2; abundance: many; CDR3aa: CASSLGPTSGSNEQFF; CDR3nt: TGTGCCAGCAGCTTAGGGCCTACTAGCGGGAGCAATGAGCAGTTCTTC
d_gene: TRBD2; j_gene: TRBJ2-1; v_gene: TRBV7-9; abundance: few; CDR3aa: CASSGTSGTLEQFF; CDR3nt: TGTGCCAGCAGCGGGACTAGCGGGACTCTAGAGCAGTTCTTC
d_gene: TRBD1; j_gene: TRBJ2-7; v_gene: TRBV19; abundance: few; CDR3aa: CASSRTGTGSNEQYF; CDR3nt: TGTGCCAGTAGTCGTACCGGGACAGGATCGAACGAGCAGTACTTC
d_gene: TRBD1; j_gene: TRBJ2-1; v_gene: TRBV7-9; abundance: many; CDR3aa: CASSLAGGIYNEQFF; CDR3nt: TGTGCCAGCAGCTTGGCAGGGGGCATCTACAATGAGCAGTTCTTC
d_gene: NA; j_gene: TRBJ2-2; v_gene: TRBV12-5; abundance: few; CDR3aa: CASGREIAGELFF; CDR3nt: TGTGCTAGTGGTAGAGAGATCGCCGGGGAGCTGTTTTTT
d_gene: TRBD2; j_gene: TRBJ2-5; v_gene: TRBV24-1; abundance: NA; CDR3aa: CATSDSAWGGEETQYF; CDR3nt: TGTGCCACCAGTGATTCCGCGTGGGGGGGGGAAGAGACCCAGTACTTC